This T cell receptor beta chain was documented in a study of shared clonotypes between healthy human individuals. As concerns this clone: What it recognizes is unknown.

Study conclusions and caveats: The rarefaction results pointed to incomplete sorted-subset sequencing despite large depth.

This table comes from immunoSEQ multiplex PCR, and its TCRdb copy is limited to in-frame clones, with some not included. The table lists roughly 1,000,000 clones, about 80% of them singletons. The source of this sequence is a man younger than 30 in good health. Some clones in this sample may be carry-over from other donors' samples. Sample: memory CD4+ T cells from PBMCs. Indicated subset: CD45RA-negative fraction.

The CDR3 reads CASTRGTSGRFNEQFF. CDR3 DNA: TGCGCCAGCACAAGAGGGACTAGCGGGAGGTTCAATGAGCAGTTCTTC. The chain combines TRBV5-1 with TRBJ2-1; 15 positions match TRBD2. The germline V gene encodes CDR1 SGHRS and CDR2 YFSETQ. V shed 6 bases, J shed 6 bases, and the junction held 7 bases outside the gene matches. The CDR3 contains 16 residues.